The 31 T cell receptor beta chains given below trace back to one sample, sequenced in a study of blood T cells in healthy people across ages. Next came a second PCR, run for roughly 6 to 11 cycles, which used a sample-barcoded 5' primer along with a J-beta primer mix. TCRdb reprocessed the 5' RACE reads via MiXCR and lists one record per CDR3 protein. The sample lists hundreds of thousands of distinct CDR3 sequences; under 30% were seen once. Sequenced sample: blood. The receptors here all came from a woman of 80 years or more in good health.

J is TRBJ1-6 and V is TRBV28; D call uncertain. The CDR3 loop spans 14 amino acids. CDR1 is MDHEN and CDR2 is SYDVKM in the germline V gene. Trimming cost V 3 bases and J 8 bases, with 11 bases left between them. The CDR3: CASSFPFKDSPLHF. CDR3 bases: TGTGCCAGCAGTTTTCCCTTTAAAGATTCACCCCTCCACTTT.

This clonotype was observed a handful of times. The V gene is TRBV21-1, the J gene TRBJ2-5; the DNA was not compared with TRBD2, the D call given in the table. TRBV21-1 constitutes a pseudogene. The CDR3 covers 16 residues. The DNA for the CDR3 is TGTGCCATCAGGGAGGGTAGCGGGCCCGCTGAAGAGACCCAGTACTTC. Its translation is CAIREGSGPAEETQYF.

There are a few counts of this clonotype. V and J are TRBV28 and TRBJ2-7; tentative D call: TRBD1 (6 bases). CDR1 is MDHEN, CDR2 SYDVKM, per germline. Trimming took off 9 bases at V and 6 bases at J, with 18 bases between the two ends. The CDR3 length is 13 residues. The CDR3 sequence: CASLKNGTSEQYF. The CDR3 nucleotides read TGTGCCAGTCTGAAAAATGGGACATCCGAGCAGTACTTC.

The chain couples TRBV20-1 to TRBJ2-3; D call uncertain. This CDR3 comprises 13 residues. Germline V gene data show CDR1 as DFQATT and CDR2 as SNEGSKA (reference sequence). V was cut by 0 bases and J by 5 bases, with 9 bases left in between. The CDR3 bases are TGCAGTGCTAGAGATCACTTGGTAGATACGCAGTATTTT. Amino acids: CSARDHLVDTQYF.

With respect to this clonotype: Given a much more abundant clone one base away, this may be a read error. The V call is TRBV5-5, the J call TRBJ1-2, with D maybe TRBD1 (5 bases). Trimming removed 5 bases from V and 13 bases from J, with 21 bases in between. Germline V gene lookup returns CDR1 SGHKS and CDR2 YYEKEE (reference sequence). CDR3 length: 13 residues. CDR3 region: CASRPRSGGSGTF. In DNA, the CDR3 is TGTGCCAGCAGACCCCGCAGCGGGGGGTCAGGCACCTTC. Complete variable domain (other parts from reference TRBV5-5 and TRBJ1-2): DAGVTQSPTHLIKTRGQQVTLRCSPISGHKSVSWYQQVLGQGPQFIFQYYEKEERGRGNFPDRFSARQFPNYSSELNVNALLLGDSALYLCASRPRSGGSGTFGSGTRLTVV.

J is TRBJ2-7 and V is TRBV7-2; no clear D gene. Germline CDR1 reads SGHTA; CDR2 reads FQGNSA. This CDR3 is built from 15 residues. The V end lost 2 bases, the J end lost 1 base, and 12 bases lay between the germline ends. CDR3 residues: CASSLTRLASYEQYF. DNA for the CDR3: TGTGCCAGCAGCTTAACTCGCCTGGCTTCCTACGAGCAGTACTTC. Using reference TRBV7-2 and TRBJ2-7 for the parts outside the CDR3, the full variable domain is GAGVSQSPSNKVTEKGKDVELRCDPISGHTALYWYRQSLGQGLEFLIYFQGNSAPDKSGLPSDRFSAERTGGSVSTLTIQRTQQEDSAVYLCASSLTRLASYEQYFGPGTRLTVT.

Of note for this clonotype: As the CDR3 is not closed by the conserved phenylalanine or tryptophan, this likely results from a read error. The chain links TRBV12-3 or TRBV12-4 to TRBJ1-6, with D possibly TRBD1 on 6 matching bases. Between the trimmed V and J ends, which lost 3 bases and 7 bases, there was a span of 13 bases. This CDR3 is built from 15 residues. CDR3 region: CASSFLGGQNSPLHC. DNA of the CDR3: TGTGCCAGCAGTTTTCTGGGGGGCCAGAATTCACCCCTCCACTGT.

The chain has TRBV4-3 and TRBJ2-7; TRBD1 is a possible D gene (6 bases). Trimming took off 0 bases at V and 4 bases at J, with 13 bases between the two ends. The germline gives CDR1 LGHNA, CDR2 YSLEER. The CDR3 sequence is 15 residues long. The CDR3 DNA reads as TGCGCCAGCAGCCAAGAACAGGGAGCTCTTTACGAGCAGTACTTC. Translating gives CASSQEQGALYEQYF.

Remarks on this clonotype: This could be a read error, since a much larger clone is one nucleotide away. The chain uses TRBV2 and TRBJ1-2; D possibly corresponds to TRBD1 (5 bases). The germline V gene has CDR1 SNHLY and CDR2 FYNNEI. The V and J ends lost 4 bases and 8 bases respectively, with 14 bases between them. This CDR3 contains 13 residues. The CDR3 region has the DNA TGTGCCAGCAGTGTGAGAGGGACGGAAGGCTACACCTTC. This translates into CASSVRGTEGYTF.

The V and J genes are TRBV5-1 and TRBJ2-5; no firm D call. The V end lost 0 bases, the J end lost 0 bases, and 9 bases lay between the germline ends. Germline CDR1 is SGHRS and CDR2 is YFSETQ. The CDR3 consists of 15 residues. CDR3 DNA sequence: TGCGCCAGCAGCTTGGCTGGGCCGAACCAAGAGACCCAGTACTTC. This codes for CASSLAGPNQETQYF. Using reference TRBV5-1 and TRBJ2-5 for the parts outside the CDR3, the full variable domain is KAGVTQTPRYLIKTRGQQVTLSCSPISGHRSVSWYQQTPGQGLQFLFEYFSETQRNKGNFPGRFSGRQFSNSRSEMNVSTLELGDSALYLCASSLAGPNQETQYFGPGTRLLVL.

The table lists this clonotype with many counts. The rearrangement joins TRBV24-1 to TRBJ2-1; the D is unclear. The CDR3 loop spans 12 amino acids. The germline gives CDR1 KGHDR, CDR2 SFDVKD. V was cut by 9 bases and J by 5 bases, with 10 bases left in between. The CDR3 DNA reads TGTGCCACCTCCTCACGAAACAATGAGCAGTTCTTC. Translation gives CATSSRNNEQFF.

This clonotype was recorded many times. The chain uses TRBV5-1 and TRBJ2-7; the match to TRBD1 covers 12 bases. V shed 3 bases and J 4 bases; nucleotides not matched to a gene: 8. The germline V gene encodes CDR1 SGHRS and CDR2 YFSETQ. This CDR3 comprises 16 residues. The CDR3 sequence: CASSSGPGQGAYEQYF. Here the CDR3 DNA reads TGCGCCAGCAGCTCAGGACCGGGACAGGGGGCATACGAGCAGTACTTC.

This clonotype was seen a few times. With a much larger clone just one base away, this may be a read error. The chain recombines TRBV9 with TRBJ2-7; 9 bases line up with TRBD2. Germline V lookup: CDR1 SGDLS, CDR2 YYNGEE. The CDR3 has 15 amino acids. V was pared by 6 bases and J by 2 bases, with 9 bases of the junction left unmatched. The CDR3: CASNLGSGGPYEQYF. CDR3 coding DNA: TGTGCCAGCAACCTAGGGAGCGGGGGGCCCTACGAGCAGTACTTC.

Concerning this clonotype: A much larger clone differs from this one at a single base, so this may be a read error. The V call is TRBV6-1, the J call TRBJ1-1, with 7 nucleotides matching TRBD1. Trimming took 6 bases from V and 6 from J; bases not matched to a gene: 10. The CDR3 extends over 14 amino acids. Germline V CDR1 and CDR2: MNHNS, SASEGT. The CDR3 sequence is CASRVTGLTPEAFF. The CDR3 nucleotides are TGTGCCAGCAGGGTGACAGGGTTAACACCTGAAGCTTTCTTT.

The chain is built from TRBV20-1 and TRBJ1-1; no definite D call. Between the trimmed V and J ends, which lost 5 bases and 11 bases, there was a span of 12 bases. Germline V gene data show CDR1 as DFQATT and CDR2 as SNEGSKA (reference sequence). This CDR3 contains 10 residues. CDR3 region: CSAWVGRAFF. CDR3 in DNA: TGCAGTGCTTGGGTTGGACGGGCTTTCTTT.

This CDR3 reads CTSSLQRVVSYNEQFF. CDR3 sequence (DNA): TGTACCAGCAGCTTACAACGGGTAGTTTCCTACAATGAGCAGTTCTTC. This chain joins TRBV7-2 and TRBJ2-1, with unresolved D. Trimming took 2 bases from V and 1 from J, leaving 12 bases between them. From germline, CDR1 is SGHTA and CDR2 FQGNSA. The CDR3 contains 16 residues.

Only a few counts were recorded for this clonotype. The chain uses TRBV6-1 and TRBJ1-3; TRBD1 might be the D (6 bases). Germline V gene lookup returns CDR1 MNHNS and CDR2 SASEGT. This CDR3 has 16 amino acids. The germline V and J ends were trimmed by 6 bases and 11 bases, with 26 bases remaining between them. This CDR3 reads CASSPNHGGPSRAIYF. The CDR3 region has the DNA TGTGCCAGCAGCCCGAATCACGGGGGCCCCTCCCGGGCCATATATTTT.

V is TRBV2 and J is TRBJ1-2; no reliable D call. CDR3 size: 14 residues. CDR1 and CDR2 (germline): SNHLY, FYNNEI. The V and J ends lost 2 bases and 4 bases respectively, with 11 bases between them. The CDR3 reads CASSEPDRLYGYTF. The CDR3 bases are TGTGCCAGCAGTGAACCCGATCGCCTCTATGGCTACACCTTC.

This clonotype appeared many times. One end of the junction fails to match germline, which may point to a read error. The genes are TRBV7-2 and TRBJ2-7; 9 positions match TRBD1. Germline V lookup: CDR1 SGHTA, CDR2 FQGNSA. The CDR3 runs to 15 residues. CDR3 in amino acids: CASSLADRGVHEQYF. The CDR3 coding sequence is TGTGCCAGCAGCCTAGCAGACAGGGGGGTCCACGAGCAGTACTTC.

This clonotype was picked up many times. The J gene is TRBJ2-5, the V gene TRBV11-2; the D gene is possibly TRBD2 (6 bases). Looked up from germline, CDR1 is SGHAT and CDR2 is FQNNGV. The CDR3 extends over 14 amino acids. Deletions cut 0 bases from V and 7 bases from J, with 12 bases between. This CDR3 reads CASSLEAGPGTQYF. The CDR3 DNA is TGTGCCAGCAGCTTAGAGGCGGGACCGGGGACCCAGTACTTC.

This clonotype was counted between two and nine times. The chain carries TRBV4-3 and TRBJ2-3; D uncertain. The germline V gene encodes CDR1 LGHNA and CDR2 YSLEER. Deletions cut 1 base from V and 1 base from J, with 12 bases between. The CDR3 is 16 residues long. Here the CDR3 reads CASSQVTALGTDTQYF. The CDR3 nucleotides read TGCGCCAGCAGCCAAGTCACAGCCCTTGGCACAGATACGCAGTATTTT.

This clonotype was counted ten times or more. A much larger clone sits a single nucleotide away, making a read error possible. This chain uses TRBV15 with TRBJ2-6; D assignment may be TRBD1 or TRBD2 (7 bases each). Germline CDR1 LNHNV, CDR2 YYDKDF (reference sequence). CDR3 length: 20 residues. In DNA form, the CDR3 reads TGTGCCACCAGCAGAGTGGGAGGCAGGGGGGGGTCCTCTGGGGCCAACGTCCGGACTTTC. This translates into CATSRVGGRGGSSGANVRTF. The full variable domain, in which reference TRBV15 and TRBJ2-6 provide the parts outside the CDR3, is DAMVIQNPRYQVTQFGKPVTLSCSQTLNHNVMYWYQQKSSQAPKLLFHYYDKDFNNEADTPDNFQSRRPNTSFCFLDIRSPGLGDTAMYLCATSRVGGRGGSSGANVRTFGAGSRLTVL.

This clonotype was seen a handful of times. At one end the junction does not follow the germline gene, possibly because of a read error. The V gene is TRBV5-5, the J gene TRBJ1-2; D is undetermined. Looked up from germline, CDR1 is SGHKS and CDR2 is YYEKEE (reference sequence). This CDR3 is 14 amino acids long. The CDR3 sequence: CASSLGRRNYGCTF. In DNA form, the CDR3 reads TGTGCCAGCAGCTTGGGCAGGCGGAACTATGGCTGCACCTTC.

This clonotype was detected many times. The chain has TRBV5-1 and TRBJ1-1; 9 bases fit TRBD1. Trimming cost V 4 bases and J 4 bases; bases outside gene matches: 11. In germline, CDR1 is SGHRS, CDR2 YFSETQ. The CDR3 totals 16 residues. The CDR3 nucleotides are TGCGCCAGCAGCCCGAGACAGGGGGAAGGGGGCACTGAAGCTTTCTTT. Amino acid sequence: CASSPRQGEGGTEAFF.

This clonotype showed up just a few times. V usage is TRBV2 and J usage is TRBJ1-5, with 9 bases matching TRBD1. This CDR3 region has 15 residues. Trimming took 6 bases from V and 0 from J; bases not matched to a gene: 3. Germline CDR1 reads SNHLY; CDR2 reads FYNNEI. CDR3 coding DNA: TGTGCCAGCAGGAGACAGGGGGATAGCAATCAGCCCCAGCATTTT. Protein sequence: CASRRQGDSNQPQHF.

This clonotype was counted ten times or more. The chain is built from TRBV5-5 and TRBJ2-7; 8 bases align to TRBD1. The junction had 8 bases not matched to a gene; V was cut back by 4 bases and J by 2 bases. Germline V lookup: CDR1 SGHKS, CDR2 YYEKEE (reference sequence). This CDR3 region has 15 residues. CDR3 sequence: CASSGLGTGPYEQYF. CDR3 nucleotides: TGTGCCAGCAGCGGGTTAGGGACAGGACCCTACGAGCAGTACTTC.

The CDR3 region has the DNA TGTGCCAGCAGTGAATGGGGGGTTGAAGCTTTCTTT. This gives the protein CASSEWGVEAFF. V gene TRBV25-1 combines with J gene TRBJ1-1, with D possibly TRBD1 on 5 matching bases. CDR1 and CDR2 from the germline V gene are MGHDK and SYGVNS. V shed 1 base and J shed 7 bases, with 7 bases lying between them. The CDR3 contains 12 residues.

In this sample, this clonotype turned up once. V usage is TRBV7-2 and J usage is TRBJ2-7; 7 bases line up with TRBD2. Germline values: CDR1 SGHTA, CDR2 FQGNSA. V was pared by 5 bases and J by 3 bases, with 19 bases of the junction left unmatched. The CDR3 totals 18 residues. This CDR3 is CASSLTLLGLAAVYEQYF. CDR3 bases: TGTGCCAGCAGCCTCACCCTCCTGGGGCTAGCGGCGGTCTACGAGCAGTACTTC.

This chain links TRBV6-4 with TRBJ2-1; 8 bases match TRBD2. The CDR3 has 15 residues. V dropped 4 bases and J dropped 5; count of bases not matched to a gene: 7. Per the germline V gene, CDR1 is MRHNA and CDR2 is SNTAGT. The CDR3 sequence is CASSASGGADNEQFF. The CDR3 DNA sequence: TGTGCCAGCAGTGCGAGCGGGGGAGCCGACAATGAGCAGTTCTTC.

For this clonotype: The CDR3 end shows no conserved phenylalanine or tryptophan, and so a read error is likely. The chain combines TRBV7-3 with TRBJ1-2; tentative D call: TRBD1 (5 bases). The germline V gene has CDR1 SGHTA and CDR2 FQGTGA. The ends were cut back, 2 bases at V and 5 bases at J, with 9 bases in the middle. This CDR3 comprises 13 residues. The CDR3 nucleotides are TGTGCCAGCAGCTTAGGACGGGGGTATGGCTACACCGTC. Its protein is CASSLGRGYGYTV.

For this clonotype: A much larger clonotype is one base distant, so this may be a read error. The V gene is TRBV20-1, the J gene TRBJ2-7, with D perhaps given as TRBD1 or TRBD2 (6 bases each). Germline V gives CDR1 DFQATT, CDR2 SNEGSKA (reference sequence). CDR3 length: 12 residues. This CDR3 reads CRAKRGAGEQYF. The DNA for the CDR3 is TGCAGGGCCAAGAGGGGGGCGGGCGAGCAGTACTTC.